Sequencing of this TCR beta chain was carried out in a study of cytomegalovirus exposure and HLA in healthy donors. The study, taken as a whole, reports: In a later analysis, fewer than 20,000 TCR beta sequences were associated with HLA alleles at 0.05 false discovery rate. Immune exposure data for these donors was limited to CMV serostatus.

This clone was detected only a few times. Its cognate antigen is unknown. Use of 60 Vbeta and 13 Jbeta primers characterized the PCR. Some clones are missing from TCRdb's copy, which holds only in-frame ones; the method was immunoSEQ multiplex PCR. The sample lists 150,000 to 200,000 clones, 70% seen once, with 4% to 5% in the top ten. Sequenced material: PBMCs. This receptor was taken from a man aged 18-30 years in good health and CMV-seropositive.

The CDR3 protein is CASSYSGRANTGELFF. CDR3 nucleotides: TGTGCCAGCAGTTATAGCGGGAGGGCCAACACCGGGGAGCTGTTTTTT. The chain employs TRBV7-2 and TRBJ2-2, with 11 bases aligning to TRBD2. The CDR3 is 16 amino acids. With 6 bases clipped from V and 2 bases from J, the junction kept 5 bases outside the gene matches. Germline V gene lookup returns CDR1 SGHTA and CDR2 FQGNSA.